A single sample is the source of the 23 T cell receptor beta chains below, sequenced in a study of blood T cell repertoires in COVID-19. Measured with immunoSEQ multiplex PCR; TCRdb has only the in-frame clones, and not every one. The table records 170,000 or so clones, around 80% of them present only once. Sample: peripheral blood. All receptors derive from a man aged 65 to 85 with active or convalescent COVID-19.

The chain links TRBV6-6 to TRBJ1-1, with TRBD1 identical over 9 bases. The CDR3 covers 15 residues. With 5 bases clipped from V and 5 bases from J, the junction kept 9 bases outside the gene matches. Germline-derived CDR1 and CDR2 are MNHNY and SVGAGI (reference sequence). The CDR3 nucleotides are TGTGCCAGCAGTCCCACGGGACAGGGATTGACTGAAGCTTTCTTT. Translated, it gives CASSPTGQGLTEAFF.

The chain is built from TRBV9 and TRBJ2-3; no clear D gene. V shed 0 bases and J shed 0 bases, with 14 bases lying between them. CDR3 length equals 17 residues. The germline V gene has CDR1 SGDLS and CDR2 YYNGEE. The CDR3 loop is CASSVGQVVFSTDTQYF. Here the CDR3 DNA reads TGTGCCAGCAGCGTAGGGCAGGTAGTCTTTAGCACAGATACGCAGTATTTT.

The chain combines TRBV5-5 with TRBJ1-4; D is uncertain. The V end was cut by 3 bases, the J end by 8 bases, with 14 bases between. This CDR3 has 14 residues. CDR1 SGHKS and CDR2 YYEKEE come from the germline V gene (reference sequence). The CDR3 spells CASSSPAPGEKLFF. Here the CDR3 DNA reads TGTGCCAGCAGCTCCCCCGCTCCGGGGGAAAAACTGTTTTTT.

The CDR3 DNA reads as TGTGCCAGCAGTTCATCAGCAGGGAGGCACGAGCAGTACTTC. Its translation: CASSSSAGRHEQYF. The V call is TRBV6-5, the J call TRBJ2-7, with D possibly TRBD2 on 6 matching bases. The V and J ends lost 4 bases and 5 bases respectively, with 15 bases between them. The CDR3 is 14 residues long. Germline V lookup: CDR1 MNHEY, CDR2 SVGAGI.

V and J are TRBV5-1 and TRBJ1-2; maybe TRBD1 (6 bases). With 1 base removed from V and 4 bases from J, the gap between germline ends came to 11 bases. CDR3 length: 14 residues. Germline lookup yields CDR1 SGHRS and CDR2 YFSETQ. This chain's CDR3 is CASSLLGTSYGYTF. In DNA form, the CDR3 reads TGCGCCAGCAGCTTGCTCGGGACATCCTATGGCTACACCTTC.

This chain uses TRBV6-5 with TRBJ2-5; weak D call: TRBD1 (6 bases). CDR1 and CDR2 (germline): MNHEY, SVGAGI. This CDR3 is built from 13 residues. Trimming took off 5 bases at V and 4 bases at J, with 11 bases between the two ends. The CDR3 sequence: CASSLRGRETQYF. CDR3 bases: TGTGCCAGCAGTCTCAGGGGTAGAGAGACCCAGTACTTC.

Only a few counts were recorded for this clone. CDR3 coding DNA: TGTGCCAGTAGTTACAGTCTTGGGGGGGACTATGGCTACACCTTC. It specifies CASSYSLGGDYGYTF. The chain carries TRBV19 and TRBJ1-2; maybe TRBD1 (5 bases). This CDR3 comprises 15 residues. CDR1 and CDR2 from the germline V gene are LNHDA and SQIVND (reference sequence). Trimming shortened V by 5 bases and J by 3 bases, and 16 bases separated the two germline ends.

CDR3 sequence: CASSVPGGPNSPLHF. DNA of the CDR3: TGTGCCAGCAGCGTTCCAGGTGGCCCCAATTCACCCCTCCACTTT. This chain joins TRBV7-9 and TRBJ1-6; D is undetermined. The CDR3 extends over 15 amino acids. Trimming cost V 5 bases and J 7 bases, with 15 bases left between them. Germline-derived CDR1 and CDR2 are SEHNR and FQNEAQ (reference sequence).

Here the CDR3 reads CATSRTLDRTSDTTNEKLFF. The CDR3 nucleotides read TGTGCCACCAGCAGAACCTTGGACAGGACGAGCGATACAACTAATGAAAAACTGTTTTTT. The chain has TRBV15 and TRBJ1-4; TRBD1 matches 7 bases. The germline V gene encodes CDR1 LNHNV and CDR2 YYDKDF (reference sequence). Trimming at V came to 2 bases and at J to 0 bases, leaving 15 bases not matched to a gene. The CDR3 totals 20 residues. The whole variable domain, filled in from reference TRBV15 and TRBJ1-4, reads DAMVIQNPRYQVTQFGKPVTLSCSQTLNHNVMYWYQQKSSQAPKLLFHYYDKDFNNEADTPDNFQSRRPNTSFCFLDIRSPGLGDTAMYLCATSRTLDRTSDTTNEKLFFGSGTQLSVL.

This clone has a single count. The rearrangement uses TRBV5-1 and TRBJ2-2; weak D call: TRBD1 (6 bases). Trimming removed 9 bases from V and 0 bases from J, with 15 bases in between. The V gene's germline CDR1 is SGHRS and CDR2 YFSETQ. This CDR3 is built from 15 residues. The CDR3 bases are TGCGCCACCAGACCCGGGACATCGAACACCGGGGAGCTGTTTTTT. It codes for CATRPGTSNTGELFF.

This clone was found once. The chain links TRBV5-8 to TRBJ1-2; D uncertain. This CDR3 has 14 residues. The V end lost 4 bases, the J end lost 3 bases, and 13 bases lay between the germline ends. Looked up from germline, CDR1 is SGHTS and CDR2 is YDEGEE. CDR3 residues: CASSEQDNHYGYTF. CDR3 in DNA: TGTGCCAGCAGCGAGCAAGACAATCACTATGGCTACACCTTC.

The chain combines TRBV29-1 with TRBJ2-4; D perhaps matches TRBD1 (6 bases). The CDR3 is 11 residues long. The germline V and J ends were trimmed by 7 bases and 7 bases, with 11 bases remaining between them. Germline-derived CDR1 and CDR2 are SQVTM and ANQGSEA. The CDR3 bases are TGCAGCGGGAGACAGGAGAACATTCAGTACTTC. Protein sequence: CSGRQENIQYF.

The CDR3 nucleotides are TGTGCCAGCTCACCAGAGCGGGAGGGCCGCGGGCAGTATTTT. This gives the protein CASSPEREGRGQYF. The chain uses TRBV18 and TRBJ2-3, with 10 bases matching TRBD2. The J segment lost 11 bases and the V segment lost 2 bases, leaving 7 bases of the junction unmatched. CDR1 and CDR2 (germline): KGHSH, LQKENI. The CDR3 covers 14 residues.

This chain links TRBV6-5 with TRBJ2-5, with D maybe TRBD2 (6 bases). Germline-derived CDR1 and CDR2 are MNHEY and SVGAGI. V was clipped by 7 bases and J by 7 bases, with 13 bases between them. The CDR3 spans 12 residues. The CDR3 reads CASTSGGWTQYF. Written as DNA, the CDR3 is TGTGCCAGCACCAGTGGGGGGTGGACCCAGTACTTC.

This clone was seen a few times. This chain links TRBV4-1 with TRBJ1-6; D perhaps matches TRBD1 (6 bases). V lost 5 bases and J lost 8, with 10 bases in between. The CDR3 runs to 13 residues. Germline lookup yields CDR1 MGHRA and CDR2 YSYEKL. The DNA of the CDR3 is TGCGCCAGCAGCTGGACAGAGGATTCACCCCTCCACTTT. Translation gives CASSWTEDSPLHF.

The chain combines TRBV27 with TRBJ2-6, with D possibly being TRBD2 (5 bases). Germline V gene data show CDR1 as MNHEY and CDR2 as SMNVEV (reference sequence). V lost 5 bases to trimming and J lost 0 bases, with 17 bases between them. This CDR3 is 18 amino acids long. CDR3 bases: TGTGCCAGCAGTCCGACCCCGGCGGGTTACTCTGGGGCCAACGTCCTGACTTTC. Translating it yields CASSPTPAGYSGANVLTF.

The rearrangement links TRBV5-5 to TRBJ1-2, with 8 bases matching TRBD1. CDR1 and CDR2 (germline): SGHKS, YYEKEE (reference sequence). CDR3 length equals 20 residues. Germline trimming cut 0 bases from V and 4 bases from J; bases unmatched to any gene: 20. The CDR3 DNA is TGTGCCAGCAGCTTGGCGCTGGCAGGGGGCGCCGTATCCGCCACCTATGGCTACACCTTC. This sequence encodes CASSLALAGGAVSATYGYTF.

The CDR3 protein is CASTFAGQGAFGELFF. DNA for the CDR3: TGTGCCAGCACCTTTGCGGGGCAGGGGGCCTTCGGGGAGCTGTTTTTT. The chain uses TRBV5-4 and TRBJ2-2; the match to TRBD1 covers 8 bases. The CDR3 totals 16 residues. The trim removed 6 bases at V and 7 bases at J, leaving 14 bases unmatched. Germline V gene lookup returns CDR1 SGHNT and CDR2 YYREEE (reference sequence). The entire variable domain, with the rest obtained from reference TRBV5-4 and TRBJ2-2, is as follows: ETGVTQSPTHLIKTRGQQVTLRCSSQSGHNTVSWYQQALGQGPQFIFQYYREEENGRGNFPPRFSGLQFPNYSSELNVNALELDDSALYLCASTFAGQGAFGELFFGEGSRLTVL.

CDR3 sequence (DNA): TGTGCCAGCAGCTTACAGGTATGGGTCACTGAAGCTTTCTTT. Translating it yields CASSLQVWVTEAFF. The chain carries TRBV11-2 and TRBJ1-1; D is ambiguous. This CDR3 comprises 14 residues. Germline CDR1 is SGHAT and CDR2 is FQNNGV. V lost 2 bases and J lost 4, with 11 bases in between.

This clone was found once. The CDR3 coding sequence is TGTGCCAGCAGTCCCGGCAGGGCGAGAAGCTCCTACGAGCAGTACTTC. Residues: CASSPGRARSSYEQYF. V is TRBV28 and J is TRBJ2-7, with D possibly being TRBD1 (5 bases). Trimming removed 5 bases from V and 0 bases from J, with 17 bases in between. Looked up from germline, CDR1 is MDHEN and CDR2 is SYDVKM. The CDR3 length is 16 residues.

The chain uses TRBV7-9 and TRBJ1-4; D gene unclear. The CDR3 length is 16 residues. V was pared by 0 bases and J by 0 bases, with 8 bases between. Germline CDR1 and CDR2: SEHNR and FQNEAQ (reference sequence). The CDR3 nucleotides are TGTGCCAGCAGCTTAGCTACTCGGGCAACTAATGAAAAACTGTTTTTT. Translation gives CASSLATRATNEKLFF.

The CDR3 bases are TGTGCCAGCAGCTTAGGGCAGGGGGCGTACGAGCAGTACTTC. It translates to CASSLGQGAYEQYF. The chain couples TRBV7-2 to TRBJ2-7; 8 bases line up with TRBD1. V was pared by 1 base and J by 4 bases, with 3 bases of the junction left unmatched. The CDR3 has 14 amino acids. Germline loops: CDR1 SGHTA, CDR2 FQGNSA.

Only one count was recorded for this clone. The chain uses TRBV7-8 and TRBJ1-2; weak D call: TRBD1 (5 bases). CDR1 is SGHVS and CDR2 is FQNEAQ in the germline V gene. This CDR3 spans 16 amino acids. V lost 5 bases, J lost 3 bases, and 19 bases lay in between. The CDR3 spells CASSPTNQGRDYGYTF. The CDR3 DNA reads as TGTGCCAGCAGCCCGACGAATCAGGGTAGGGACTATGGCTACACCTTC.